What follows describes a single T cell receptor beta chain. Its antigen is currently unknown. The investigators amplified TCR beta CDR3 regions from RNA transcripts. The HTBI primer set served for first-round RT-PCR of the TCR CDR3. TCRdb reanalysed the multiplex PCR reads using MiXCR and keeps one entry per CDR3 protein. The table shows fewer than 400,000 distinct CDR3 sequences, with roughly 25% occurring only once. The data were obtained in a study of T cells in Graves' hyperthyroidism and ophthalmopathy. Study-wide findings and caveats: Most thyroid clonotypes with frequency above 0.001 were detected in blood. The model forecast ophthalmopathy, anticipating it by a median around 6.5 months before onset.

Germline V CDR1 and CDR2: SGHDN, FVKESK. The V gene lost 4 bases and the J gene lost 7 bases, with 20 bases spanning the gap. The CDR3 sequence is 16 residues long. Researchers defined stable Graves' hyperthyroidism as no ophthalmopathy progression within 18 months. This TCR was recovered from a man between 45 and 60 years old with Graves' hyperthyroidism. The chain carries TRBV14 and TRBJ2-1; no clear D gene. The sample consisted of blood. For the CDR3, the DNA is TGTGCCAGCAGCCTTTGGACGGAGTCAAAGACGAATGAGCAGTTCTTC. Translation gives CASSLWTESKTNEQFF.